This T cell receptor beta chain is drawn from a study of control samples from healthy donors and cancer patients. The germline gives CDR1 LGHNA, CDR2 YNFKEQ. Trimming left V 1 base short and J 4 bases short, with 11 bases between. This CDR3 contains 15 residues. Sequencing was performed with immunoSEQ multiplex PCR; in TCRdb, only in-frame clones are kept and a portion is missing. The sample contains under 150,000 clones, approximately 91% of which appear only once. The chain is built from TRBV4-2 and TRBJ1-5, with D tentatively TRBD1 (6 bases). The TCR was taken from a woman aged 25 to 39 in good health. The sample comprised blood. The chain's CDR3 is CASSQGRGQNQPQHF. The CDR3 coding sequence is TGTGCCAGCAGCCAAGGACGGGGGCAGAATCAGCCCCAGCATTTT.